This TCR beta chain was recovered during a study of T cells in Graves' hyperthyroidism and ophthalmopathy. Exclusion of a patient resulted from uncontrolled infection, other autoimmune disease, pregnancy or lactation. Each diagnosis was grounded in clinical symptoms, serum thyroxine and TRAb, thyroid ultrasound, and orbital computed tomography. V lost 5 bases and J lost 0, with 17 bases in between. Germline V gives CDR1 SGHVS, CDR2 FQNEAQ. The length of the CDR3 is 16 residues. Broader study findings: Most clonotypes expanded in thyroid above 0.001 were likewise present in blood. A 13 V-J model separated ophthalmopathy from stable hyperthyroidism.

Regarding this clonotype: What it binds is unknown.

From RNA transcripts, TCR beta CDR3 regions were amplified. Researchers ran a first-round RT-PCR on the TCR CDR3 using the HTBI primer set. TCRdb used MiXCR to reprocess the multiplex PCR reads, holding one entry per CDR3 protein. The sample has 660,000 or so distinct CDR3 sequences, about 45% seen once. The sequence came from an adult man with Graves' disease, either hyperthyroidism or ophthalmopathy (not recorded which). The chain recombines TRBV7-8 with TRBJ2-7; maybe TRBD1 (5 bases). Source material: peripheral blood or thyroid tissue (not recorded which). This CDR3 reads CASSQDVVDSSYEQYF. CDR3 DNA sequence: TGTGCCAGCAGCCAAGATGTGGTCGACAGCTCCTACGAGCAGTACTTC.